The 29 T cell receptor beta chains below all came from one sample that was sequenced in a study of T cells in Graves' hyperthyroidism and ophthalmopathy. Amplification of TCR beta CDR3 regions used RNA as the template. A first-round RT-PCR of the TCR CDR3 used the HTBI primer set. TCRdb independently ran MiXCR on the multiplex PCR reads; one entry per CDR3 protein. The sample has about 610,000 distinct CDR3 sequences, roughly 14% seen once. The sample comprised blood. The receptors were sampled from a woman in her thirties or forties with Graves' ophthalmopathy.

This clonotype was picked up a small number of times. The rearrangement uses TRBV6-2 or TRBV6-3 and TRBJ2-1; D is unclear. The CDR3 has 17 residues. The germline gives CDR1 MNHEY, CDR2 SVGEGT. Trimming stripped 2 bases from V and 3 bases from J, with 17 bases between. The CDR3 sequence is CASSYPTERFLYNEQFF. For the CDR3, the DNA is TGTGCCAGCAGTTACCCTACCGAGAGGTTCCTCTACAATGAGCAGTTCTTC.

The rearrangement uses TRBV11-1 and TRBJ1-2; no firm D call. V was clipped by 4 bases and J by 0 bases, with 18 bases between them. The CDR3 spans 17 residues. CDR1 and CDR2 from the germline V gene are SGHAT and FQDESV (reference sequence). This chain's CDR3 is CASSYDGRSAANYGYTF. DNA for the CDR3: TGTGCCAGCAGCTATGACGGGAGGTCAGCAGCTAACTATGGCTACACCTTC.

This clonotype showed up many times. The chain recombines TRBV7-9 with TRBJ1-1; perhaps TRBD1 as D (5 bases). The CDR3 is 13 residues long. Germline values: CDR1 SEHNR, CDR2 FQNEAQ (reference sequence). Trimming removed 6 bases from V and 6 bases from J, with 14 bases in between. The CDR3 DNA is TGTGCCAGCAGAAATCAGGGAGGCGCTGAAGCTTTCTTT. This translates into CASRNQGGAEAFF.

This clonotype was recorded many times. This chain connects TRBV20-1 to TRBJ1-5; perhaps TRBD1 as D (6 bases). V dropped 5 bases and J dropped 5 bases, with 13 bases sitting between them. Germline loops: CDR1 DFQATT, CDR2 SNEGSKA (reference sequence). There are 13 residues in the CDR3. DNA for the CDR3: TGCAGTGCTGTACAGGGTGACGATCAGCCCCAGCATTTT. This codes for CSAVQGDDQPQHF.

This clonotype was seen many times. CDR3 amino acids: CASSENWGGETQYF. CDR3 nucleotides: TGTGCCAGCAGTGAAAATTGGGGGGGAGAGACCCAGTACTTC. This chain uses TRBV2 with TRBJ2-5, with 7 bases fitting TRBD2. This CDR3 is 14 amino acids long. V shed 2 bases, J shed 4 bases, and the junction held 4 bases outside the gene matches. Germline CDR1 SNHLY, CDR2 FYNNEI.

This clonotype appeared a few times. The genes are TRBV20-1 and TRBJ2-7; D perhaps matches TRBD2 (5 bases). In germline, CDR1 is DFQATT, CDR2 SNEGSKA (reference sequence). The germline V and J ends were trimmed by 0 bases and 4 bases, with 10 bases remaining between them. This CDR3 is 13 amino acids long. CDR3 in amino acids: CSAREPGSYEQYF. The CDR3 DNA reads as TGCAGTGCTAGAGAGCCGGGATCTTACGAGCAGTACTTC.

At least ten counts were recorded for this clonotype. This chain uses TRBV3-1 with TRBJ2-7; D is ambiguous. The CDR3 covers 13 residues. Deletions cut 3 bases from V and 3 bases from J, with 9 bases between. Germline lookup yields CDR1 LGHDT and CDR2 YNNKEL (reference sequence). CDR3 bases: TGTGCCAGCAGCCACGGACCTCTCTACGAGCAGTACTTC. Translation: CASSHGPLYEQYF.

This clonotype appeared many times. The gene calls are TRBV28 and TRBJ1-5, with D possibly matching TRBD1 (5 bases). The CDR3 contains 15 residues. CDR1 is MDHEN, CDR2 SYDVKM, per germline. V lost 1 base, J lost 1 base, and 8 bases lay in between. CDR3 sequence reads: CASSLFRVSNQPQHF. The DNA for the CDR3 is TGTGCCAGCAGTTTATTCAGGGTGAGCAATCAGCCCCAGCATTTT.

This clonotype was found many times. The junction does not match germline at one end; this may be a read error. This rearrangement joins TRBV13 to TRBJ1-2; 7 positions match TRBD1. Germline values: CDR1 PRHDT, CDR2 FYEKMQ (reference sequence). The CDR3 is 14 residues long. In DNA form, the CDR3 reads TGTGCCAGCAGCATAGGTCGGACAGGCCAAGGCTACACCTTC. This encodes CASSIGRTGQGYTF.

The CDR3 loop is CASSYSTAGGPYEQYF. The CDR3 coding sequence is TGTGCCAGCAGTTACTCGACTGCGGGAGGGCCCTACGAGCAGTACTTC. V gene TRBV6-2 or TRBV6-3 combines with J gene TRBJ2-7, with 9 bases fitting TRBD2. This CDR3 contains 16 residues. V shed 0 bases, J shed 2 bases, and the junction held 5 bases outside the gene matches. Germline lookup yields CDR1 MNHEY and CDR2 SVGEGT.

This clonotype showed up many times. The chain carries TRBV12-3 or TRBV12-4 and TRBJ2-3; no firm D call. The CDR3 is 15 residues long. V was cut by 1 base and J by 2 bases, with 10 bases left in between. The chain's CDR3 is CASSLGASHTDTQYF. For the CDR3, the DNA is TGTGCCAGCAGTTTAGGGGCCAGTCACACAGATACGCAGTATTTT.

This clonotype has a count of ten or more. The rearrangement joins TRBV10-2 to TRBJ2-7, with D maybe TRBD2 (5 bases). This CDR3 has 15 residues. The germline CDR1 and CDR2 sequences are WSHSY and SAAADI. Trimming left V 0 bases short and J 3 bases short, with 12 bases between. The CDR3: CASSESTTSGYEQYF. The CDR3 coding sequence is TGCGCCAGCAGTGAGTCGACTACCTCCGGCTACGAGCAGTACTTC.

In its sample, this clonotype was seen a few times. The chain couples TRBV4-1 to TRBJ1-2; TRBD1 is a possible D gene (5 bases). V dropped 0 bases and J dropped 0 bases, with 8 bases sitting between them. This CDR3 has 15 residues. CDR1 and CDR2 (germline): MGHRA, YSYEKL. CDR3 coding DNA: TGCGCCAGCAGCCAAGAGGGGCGAACTAACTATGGCTACACCTTC. Its protein product is CASSQEGRTNYGYTF.

This clonotype has at least ten counts. This sequence joins TRBV7-9 and TRBJ1-2; TRBD1 might be the D (5 bases). CDR1 and CDR2 from the germline V gene are SEHNR and FQNEAQ (reference sequence). V gave up 6 bases and J gave up 8 bases, with 25 bases separating them. The CDR3 runs to 16 residues. CDR3 protein: CASSQDVAGQGRGYTF. CDR3 nucleotide sequence: TGTGCCAGCAGTCAAGACGTAGCTGGGCAGGGCAGGGGCTACACCTTC.

Regarding this clonotype: A read error may account for a junction end that differs from germline. The chain combines TRBV5-1 with TRBJ2-7; no clear D. The CDR3 loop spans 14 amino acids. Germline loops: CDR1 SGHRS, CDR2 YFSETQ. The chain's CDR3 is CASSLGWVSYGQYF. CDR3 sequence (DNA): TGCGCCAGCAGCTTGGGTTGGGTAAGCTACGGGCAGTACTTC.

This clonotype was observed a handful of times. This chain links TRBV18 with TRBJ2-7; 9 nucleotides agree with TRBD2. The length of the CDR3 is 16 residues. The V segment lost 6 bases and the J segment 2 bases; nucleotides outside the gene matches: 11. Per germline, CDR1 KGHSH and CDR2 LQKENI. Written as DNA, the CDR3 is TGTGCCAGCTCCCGTGCGGGAGGGCCGGGGACCTACGAGCAGTACTTC. Amino acids: CASSRAGGPGTYEQYF.

The V and J genes are TRBV24-1 and TRBJ2-5, with TRBD1 identical over 9 bases. V dropped 4 bases and J dropped 3; count of bases not matched to a gene: 5. The CDR3 has 15 residues. Looked up from germline, CDR1 is KGHDR and CDR2 is SFDVKD. The CDR3 here is CATSEDRDREETQYF. CDR3 coding DNA: TGTGCCACCAGTGAGGACCGGGACAGGGAAGAGACCCAGTACTTC.

At least ten counts were recorded for this clonotype. This chain joins TRBV30 and TRBJ1-2, with 9 bases matching TRBD1. Germline V gene sequence: CDR1 GTSNPN, CDR2 SVGIG (reference sequence). V lost 2 bases and J lost 1; bases outside the gene matches: 14. This CDR3 contains 18 residues. The DNA for the CDR3 is TGTGCCTGGAGTCCCCCAGGTGTCGGGACAGGGTATAACTATGGCTACACCTTC. This translates into CAWSPPGVGTGYNYGYTF.

This chain links TRBV27 with TRBJ1-1; no clear D. Trimming took 6 bases from V and 0 from J, leaving 8 bases between them. The CDR3 is 13 residues long. Germline CDR1 MNHEY, CDR2 SMNVEV (reference sequence). The CDR3 region is CASRSFLNTEAFF. The CDR3 coding sequence is TGTGCCAGCAGATCCTTCCTGAACACTGAAGCTTTCTTT.

This clonotype was observed at least ten times. The rearrangement links TRBV6-1 to TRBJ1-2; D unresolved. V lost 7 bases, J lost 1 base, and 10 bases lay in between. The CDR3 runs to 13 residues. Germline CDR1 and CDR2: MNHNS and SASEGT. The chain's CDR3 is CASISTDNYGYTF. The CDR3 DNA sequence: TGTGCCAGCATCAGCACGGATAACTATGGCTACACCTTC.

This clonotype turned up a few times. The gene calls are TRBV6-2 or TRBV6-3 and TRBJ2-3; D unclear. CDR3 length equals 15 residues. Germline V gene data show CDR1 as MNHEY and CDR2 as SVGEGT. Trimming took off 6 bases at V and 0 bases at J, with 13 bases between the two ends. The CDR3 nucleotides read TGTGCCAGCAGCCTACGGGTCTCTAGCACAGATACGCAGTATTTT. Translation: CASSLRVSSTDTQYF.

There are many counts of this clonotype. This sequence joins TRBV28 and TRBJ1-6, with D possibly being TRBD1 (5 bases). V lost 3 bases to trimming and J lost 0 bases, with 9 bases between them. The CDR3 contains 16 residues. The germline V gene encodes CDR1 MDHEN and CDR2 SYDVKM. DNA for the CDR3: TGTGCCAGCAGTTTCCAGGGAGGCTCCTATAATTCACCCCTCCACTTT. It is translated as CASSFQGGSYNSPLHF.

In its sample, this clonotype was seen a few times. This sequence joins TRBV6-5 and TRBJ1-2; D gene uncertain. The CDR3 sequence is 14 residues long. Germline V gives CDR1 MNHEY, CDR2 SVGAGI. Trimming cost V 4 bases and J 2 bases, with 11 bases left between them. The CDR3 coding sequence is TGTGCCAGCAGTTCCTCAGGTGGAAACTATGGCTACACCTTC. Its translation: CASSSSGGNYGYTF.

This clonotype has at least ten counts. The chain has TRBV20-1 and TRBJ2-5, with D maybe TRBD1 (5 bases). V lost 4 bases and J lost 3, with 12 bases in between. Germline assignment: CDR1 DFQATT and CDR2 SNEGSKA (reference sequence). The CDR3 extends over 13 amino acids. The CDR3 DNA follows: TGCAGTGCTAACCAACAGGTGGAAGAGACCCAGTACTTC. It translates to CSANQQVEETQYF.

At least ten counts were recorded for this clonotype. V is TRBV6-1 and J is TRBJ1-5, with 12 bases lining up with TRBD1. The CDR3 has 15 amino acids. V lost 7 bases and J lost 6; bases outside the gene matches: 7. The germline gives CDR1 MNHNS, CDR2 SASEGT. CDR3 nucleotide sequence: TGTGCCAGCAACCCGGGACAGGGGGCGAGTCAGCCCCAGCATTTT. Amino acid sequence: CASNPGQGASQPQHF.

The J gene is TRBJ1-1, the V gene TRBV6-5, with unresolved D. Trimming shortened V by 0 bases and J by 0 bases, and 8 bases separated the two germline ends. The CDR3 sequence is 15 residues long. Germline V gene lookup returns CDR1 MNHEY and CDR2 SVGAGI. The CDR3 here is CASSYSGFMNTEAFF. CDR3 DNA sequence: TGTGCCAGCAGTTACTCGGGATTTATGAACACTGAAGCTTTCTTT.

This clonotype was detected a few times. The V and J genes are TRBV5-1 and TRBJ1-3, with D possibly matching TRBD1 (5 bases). Germline V gene data show CDR1 as SGHRS and CDR2 as YFSETQ. The V end lost 7 bases, the J end lost 1 base, and 12 bases lay between the germline ends. This CDR3 has 14 residues. CDR3 region: CASAQGTSGNTIYF. CDR3 nucleotide sequence: TGCGCCAGCGCGCAGGGTACGTCTGGAAACACCATATATTTT.

As concerns this clonotype: A much bigger clone sits one base away, suggesting this may be a read error. The chain uses TRBV7-9 and TRBJ1-1, with TRBD1 as a possible D gene (6 bases). The CDR3 loop spans 12 amino acids. Germline assignment: CDR1 SEHNR and CDR2 FQNEAQ (reference sequence). CDR3 sequence (DNA): TGTGGCAGCGGGGGGGCCTACACTGAAGCTTTCTTT. Translating gives CGSGGAYTEAFF.

This clonotype was counted at least ten times. The rearrangement joins TRBV9 to TRBJ1-1; 9 bases align to TRBD1. The CDR3 is made up of 15 amino acids. Germline loops: CDR1 SGDLS, CDR2 YYNGEE. With V trimmed by 3 bases and J by 8 bases, 11 bases remained unmatched. The DNA of the CDR3 is TGTGCCAGCAGCGCTCATCGTAGGGGGACAGGGGAAGCTTTCTTT. This sequence encodes CASSAHRRGTGEAFF.